This T cell receptor (beta chain) was captured by sequencing in a study of T cell changes during pregnancy in multiple sclerosis. Germline V gives CDR1 SNHLY, CDR2 FYNNEI. The V end lost 4 bases, the J end lost 7 bases, and 11 bases lay between the germline ends. The CDR3 consists of 13 residues. Method: immunoSEQ multiplex PCR; TCRdb's copy keeps in-frame clones and lacks some. In the table there are around 79,000 clones, under 95% of which are singletons. This chain uses TRBV2 with TRBJ2-1; D not certain. This TCR came from a female donor with multiple sclerosis, enrolled in a pregnancy study. The specimen was CD4+ T cells from peripheral blood mononuclear cells, collected in the second trimester of pregnancy. CDR3 nucleotides: TGTGCCAGCAGTGTTTCGTTATCGAATGAGCAGTTCTTC. Translating it yields CASSVSLSNEQFF.